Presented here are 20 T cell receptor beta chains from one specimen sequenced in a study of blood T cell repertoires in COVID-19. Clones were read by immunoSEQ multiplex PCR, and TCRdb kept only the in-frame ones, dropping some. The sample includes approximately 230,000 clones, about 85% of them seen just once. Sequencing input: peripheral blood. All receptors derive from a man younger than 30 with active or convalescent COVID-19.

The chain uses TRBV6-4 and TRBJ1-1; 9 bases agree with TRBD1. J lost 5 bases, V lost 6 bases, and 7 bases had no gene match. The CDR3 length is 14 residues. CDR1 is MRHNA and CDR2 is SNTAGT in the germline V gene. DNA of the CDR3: TGTGCCAGCAGACCACAGGGGGCGGAAACTGAAGCTTTCTTT. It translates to CASRPQGAETEAFF.

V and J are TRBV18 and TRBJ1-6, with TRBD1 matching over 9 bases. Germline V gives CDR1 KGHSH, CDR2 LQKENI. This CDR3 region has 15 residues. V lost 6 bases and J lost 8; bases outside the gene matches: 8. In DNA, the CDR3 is TGTGCCAGCTCCTTTCGGACAGGGGTGTATTCACCCCTCCACTTT. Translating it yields CASSFRTGVYSPLHF.

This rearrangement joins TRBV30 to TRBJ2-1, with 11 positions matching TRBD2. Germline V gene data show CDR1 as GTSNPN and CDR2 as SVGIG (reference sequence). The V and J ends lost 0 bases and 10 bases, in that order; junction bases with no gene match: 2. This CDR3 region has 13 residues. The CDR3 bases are TGTGCCTGGAGTGTAAGGACTAGCGGGGAGCAGTTCTTC. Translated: CAWSVRTSGEQFF.

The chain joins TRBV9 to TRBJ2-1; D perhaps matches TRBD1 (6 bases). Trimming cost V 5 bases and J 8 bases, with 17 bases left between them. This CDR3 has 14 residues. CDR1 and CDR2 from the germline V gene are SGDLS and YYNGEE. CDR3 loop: CASSDPRNRDEQFF. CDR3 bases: TGTGCCAGCAGTGACCCCCGAAACAGGGATGAGCAGTTCTTC.

The CDR3 sequence is CASTEVKWESYYEQYF. Written as DNA, the CDR3 is TGTGCCAGCACCGAAGTGAAGTGGGAGAGCTACTACGAGCAGTACTTC. The rearrangement links TRBV25-1 to TRBJ2-7, with D possibly matching TRBD2 (5 bases). The germline gives CDR1 MGHDK, CDR2 SYGVNS. This CDR3 contains 16 residues. Trimming stripped 7 bases from V and 3 bases from J, with 22 bases between.

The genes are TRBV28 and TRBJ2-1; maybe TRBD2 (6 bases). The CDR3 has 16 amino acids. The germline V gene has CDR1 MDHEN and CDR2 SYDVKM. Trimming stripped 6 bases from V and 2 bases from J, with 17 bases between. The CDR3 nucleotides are TGTGCCAGCAGCCCTGCCGGGAGTACAACCTACAATGAGCAGTTCTTC. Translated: CASSPAGSTTYNEQFF.

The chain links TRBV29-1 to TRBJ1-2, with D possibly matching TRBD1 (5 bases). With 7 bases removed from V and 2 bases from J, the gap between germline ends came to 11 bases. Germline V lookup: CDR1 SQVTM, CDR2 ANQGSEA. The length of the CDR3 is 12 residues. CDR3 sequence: CSAADRNYGYTF. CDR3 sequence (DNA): TGCAGCGCTGCAGACAGAAACTATGGCTACACCTTC.

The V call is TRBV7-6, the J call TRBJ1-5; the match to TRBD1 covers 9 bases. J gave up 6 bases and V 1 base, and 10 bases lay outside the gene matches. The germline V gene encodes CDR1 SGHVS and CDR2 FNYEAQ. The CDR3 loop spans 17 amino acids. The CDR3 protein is CASSLGGGQGRGQPQHF. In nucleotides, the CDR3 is TGTGCCAGCAGCTTAGGAGGGGGACAGGGTCGTGGTCAGCCCCAGCATTTT.

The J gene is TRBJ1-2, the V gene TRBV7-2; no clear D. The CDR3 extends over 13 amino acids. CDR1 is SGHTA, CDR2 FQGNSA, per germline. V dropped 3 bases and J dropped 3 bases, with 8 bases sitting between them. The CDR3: CASSLMSDYGYTF. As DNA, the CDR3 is TGTGCCAGCAGCTTGATGAGTGACTATGGCTACACCTTC.

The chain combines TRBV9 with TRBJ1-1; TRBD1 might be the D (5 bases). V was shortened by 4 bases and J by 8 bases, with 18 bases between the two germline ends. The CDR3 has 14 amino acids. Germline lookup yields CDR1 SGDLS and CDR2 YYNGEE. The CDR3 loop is CASSQTDLDGEAFF. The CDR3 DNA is TGTGCCAGCAGCCAGACAGACCTTGATGGGGAAGCTTTCTTT.

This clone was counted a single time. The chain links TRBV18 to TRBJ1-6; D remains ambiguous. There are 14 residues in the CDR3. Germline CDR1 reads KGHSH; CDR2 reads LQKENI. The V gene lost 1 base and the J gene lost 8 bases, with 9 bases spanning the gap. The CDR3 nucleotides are TGTGCCAGCTCACCACAGACTGAAGATTCACCCCTCCACTTT. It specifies CASSPQTEDSPLHF.

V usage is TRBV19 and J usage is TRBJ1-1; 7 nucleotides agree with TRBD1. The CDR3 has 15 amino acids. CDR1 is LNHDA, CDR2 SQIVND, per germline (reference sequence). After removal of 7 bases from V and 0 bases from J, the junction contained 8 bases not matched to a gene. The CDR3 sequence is CASTPGQKMNTEAFF. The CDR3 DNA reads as TGTGCCAGTACCCCGGGACAGAAGATGAACACTGAAGCTTTCTTT.

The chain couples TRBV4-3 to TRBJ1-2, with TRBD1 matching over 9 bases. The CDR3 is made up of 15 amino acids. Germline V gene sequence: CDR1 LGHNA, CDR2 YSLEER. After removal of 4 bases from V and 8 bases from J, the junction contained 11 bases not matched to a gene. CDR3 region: CASSLRTGAMVGYTF. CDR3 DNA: TGCGCCAGCAGCCTTCGGACAGGGGCTATGGTGGGCTACACCTTC.

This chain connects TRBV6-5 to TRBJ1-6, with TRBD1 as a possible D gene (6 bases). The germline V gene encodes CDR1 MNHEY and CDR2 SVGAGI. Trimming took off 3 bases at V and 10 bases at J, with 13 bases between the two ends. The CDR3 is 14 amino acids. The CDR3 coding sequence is TGTGCCAGCAGTTATTTTAGTAGGGGGTCACCCCTCCACTTT. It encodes CASSYFSRGSPLHF.

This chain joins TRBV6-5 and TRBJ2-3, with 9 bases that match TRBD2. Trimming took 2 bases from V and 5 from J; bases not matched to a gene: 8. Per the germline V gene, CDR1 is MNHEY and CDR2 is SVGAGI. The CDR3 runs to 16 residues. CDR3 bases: TGTGCCAGCAGTTACCACCCTAGCGGGAATTTAGATACGCAGTATTTT. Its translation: CASSYHPSGNLDTQYF.

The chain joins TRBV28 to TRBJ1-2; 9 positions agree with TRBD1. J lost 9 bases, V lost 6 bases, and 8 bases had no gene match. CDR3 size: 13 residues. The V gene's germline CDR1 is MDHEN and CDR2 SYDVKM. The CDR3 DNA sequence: TGTGCCAGCAGCCGTGGACAGGGGAGGAGCTACACCTTC. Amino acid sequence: CASSRGQGRSYTF.

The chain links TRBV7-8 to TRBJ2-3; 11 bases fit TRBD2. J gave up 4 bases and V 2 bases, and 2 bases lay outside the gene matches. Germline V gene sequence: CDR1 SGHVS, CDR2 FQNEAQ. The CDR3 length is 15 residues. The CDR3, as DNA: TGTGCCAGCAGCTTACTAGCGGGGGGATCAGATACGCAGTATTTT. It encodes CASSLLAGGSDTQYF. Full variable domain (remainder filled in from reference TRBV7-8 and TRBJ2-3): GAGVSQSPRYKVAKRGQDVALRCDPISGHVSLFWYQQALGQGPEFLTYFQNEAQLDKSGLPSDRFFAERPEGSVSTLKIQRTQQEDSAVYLCASSLLAGGSDTQYFGPGTRLTVL.

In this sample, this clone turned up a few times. The chain's CDR3 is CSAAGTGELFF. Written as DNA, the CDR3 is TGCAGCGCTGCGGGCACCGGGGAGCTGTTTTTT. V gene TRBV29-1 combines with J gene TRBJ2-2, with D possibly matching TRBD2 (5 bases). This CDR3 has 11 amino acids. V was cut by 7 bases and J by 4 bases, with 7 bases left in between. CDR1 SQVTM and CDR2 ANQGSEA come from the germline V gene.

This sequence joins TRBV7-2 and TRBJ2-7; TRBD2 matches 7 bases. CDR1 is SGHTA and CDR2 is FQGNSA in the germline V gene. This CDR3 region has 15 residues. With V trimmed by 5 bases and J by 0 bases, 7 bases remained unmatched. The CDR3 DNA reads TGTGCCAGCAGCGTTCGCGGGGGAAGCTCCTACGAGCAGTACTTC. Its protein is CASSVRGGSSYEQYF.

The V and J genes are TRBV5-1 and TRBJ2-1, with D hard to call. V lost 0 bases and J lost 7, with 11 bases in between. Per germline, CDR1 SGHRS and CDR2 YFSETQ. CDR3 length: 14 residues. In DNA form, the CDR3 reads TGCGCCAGCAGCTTGGAACAGTTCAATAATGAGCAGTTCTTC. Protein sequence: CASSLEQFNNEQFF.